The entry below gives a single T cell receptor (beta chain) sequence along with its context. Its antigen is undetermined. The source of the sample is a study of cytomegalovirus exposure and HLA in healthy donors. As for the study in general: An analysis done earlier identified 95 million to 140 million unique TCR beta sequences from about 179 million T cells. General study points: Earlier analysis looked at TCR beta V segments, and most were productive about 87% or about 30% of the time. TRBV6-2, TRBV6-3 and other indistinguishable V segments were excluded.

The CDR3 consists of 14 residues. Looked up from germline, CDR1 is SGHTA and CDR2 is FQGNSA. Trimming cost V 4 bases and J 1 base; bases outside gene matches: 3. 60 Vbeta and 13 Jbeta primers were used in PCR. Assay: immunoSEQ multiplex PCR; the TCRdb copy retains only in-frame clones and omits some. The table records about 190,000 clones, approximately 75% of them present only once. The TCR originated in a man under 40 in good health and CMV-seropositive. The specimen was PBMCs. The rearrangement uses TRBV7-2 and TRBJ1-1; 7 bases map to TRBD1. The CDR3 DNA sequence: TGTGCCAGCAGCTCAGGGGGGAGGAACACTGAAGCTTTCTTT. It codes for CASSSGGRNTEAFF. Using reference TRBV7-2 and TRBJ1-1 for the parts outside the CDR3, the full variable domain is GAGVSQSPSNKVTEKGKDVELRCDPISGHTALYWYRQSLGQGLEFLIYFQGNSAPDKSGLPSDRFSAERTGGSVSTLTIQRTQQEDSAVYLCASSSGGRNTEAFFGQGTRLTVV.